The 11 T cell receptor beta chains below all came from one sample that was sequenced in a study of blood T cell repertoires in COVID-19. Produced via immunoSEQ multiplex PCR; TCRdb's table is partial and in-frame only. The sample lists under 80,000 clones; 85% to 90% were seen once. Sample: peripheral blood. The receptors were sampled from an elderly woman with active COVID-19.

V gene TRBV3-1 (or the pseudogene TRBV3-2) combines with J gene TRBJ2-7; TRBD2 aligns across 9 bases. The V gene's germline CDR1 is LGHDT and CDR2 YNNKEL (reference sequence). The CDR3 loop spans 17 amino acids. Trimming took 2 bases from V and 4 from J; bases not matched to a gene: 12. The CDR3 spells CASSQPLGGSGSYEQYF. In nucleotides, the CDR3 is TGTGCCAGCAGCCAACCCCTAGGAGGTAGCGGGAGTTACGAGCAGTACTTC.

This rearrangement joins TRBV6-1 to TRBJ2-7; 12 bases agree with TRBD2. From germline, CDR1 is MNHNS and CDR2 SASEGT. V shed 2 bases, J shed 2 bases, and the junction held 1 base outside the gene matches. This CDR3 contains 15 residues. CDR3 residues: CASSELAGGTYEQYF. In nucleotides, the CDR3 is TGTGCCAGCAGTGAACTAGCGGGAGGGACCTACGAGCAGTACTTC.

The rearrangement uses TRBV18 and TRBJ1-2; D might be TRBD1 (5 bases). This CDR3 is built from 11 residues. The V gene's germline CDR1 is KGHSH and CDR2 LQKENI. V dropped 6 bases and J dropped 3 bases, with 5 bases sitting between them. For the CDR3, the DNA is TGTGCCAGCTCCAGGGACTATGGCTACACCTTC. Translation gives CASSRDYGYTF.

V and J are TRBV21-1 and TRBJ2-3; the D call TRBD2 from the table was never checked on the DNA. TRBV21-1 is annotated as a pseudogene. CDR3 length: 13 residues. The CDR3 region is CAPGGVWTDTQYF. CDR3 nucleotides: TGTGCCCCGGGGGGGGTCTGGACAGATACGCAGTATTTT.

The rearrangement links TRBV3-1 (or the pseudogene TRBV3-2) to TRBJ2-3; 7 nucleotides agree with TRBD2. This CDR3 spans 15 amino acids. The germline gives CDR1 LGHDT, CDR2 YNNKEL (reference sequence). V was clipped by 2 bases and J by 0 bases; unmatched bases: 2. The chain's CDR3 is CASSQSGTSTDTQYF. CDR3 DNA sequence: TGTGCCAGCAGCCAAAGCGGGACTAGCACAGATACGCAGTATTTT.

On this clone itself: At one boundary the junction diverges from the germline segment, which might be a read error. The chain couples TRBV5-4 to TRBJ1-3; D is unclear. CDR1 and CDR2 (germline): SGHNT, YYREEE (reference sequence). CDR3 size: 13 residues. The CDR3 coding sequence is TGTGCCAGCAGATTGGATTCCGGGGACACCATATATTTT. Its protein product is CASRLDSGDTIYF.

Here the CDR3 DNA reads TGTGCCAGCAGCCGCGGGGGTGGGGTTGTCTCTGGGGCCAACGTCCTGACTTTC. Translated, it gives CASSRGGGVVSGANVLTF. This chain uses TRBV7-2 with TRBJ2-6; 7 nucleotides line up with TRBD2. Trimming took 5 bases from V and 0 from J; bases not matched to a gene: 10. The germline gives CDR1 SGHTA, CDR2 FQGNSA. The CDR3 has 18 amino acids.

This chain links TRBV12-3 or TRBV12-4 with TRBJ2-7; no reliable D call. V shed 6 bases and J shed 4 bases, with 7 bases lying between them. The CDR3 has 11 amino acids. The CDR3 sequence: CASSLGYEQYF. The CDR3 DNA sequence: TGTGCCAGCAGCCTCGGGTACGAGCAGTACTTC.

In nucleotides, the CDR3 is TGTGCCAGCAGCTCCCAAGGCGGAGCTTCCTACGAGCAGTACTTC. Its protein is CASSSQGGASYEQYF. The rearrangement uses TRBV7-3 and TRBJ2-7; no firm D call. The ends were cut back, 4 bases at V and 1 base at J, with 14 bases in the middle. In germline, CDR1 is SGHTA, CDR2 FQGTGA. The CDR3 runs 15 residues. Based on the CDR3 plus reference TRBV7-3 and TRBJ2-7, the full variable domain is GAGVSQTPSNKVTEKGKYVELRCDPISGHTALYWYRQSLGQGPEFLIYFQGTGAADDSGLPNDRFFAVRPEGSVSTLKIQRTERGDSAVYLCASSSQGGASYEQYFGPGTRLTVT.

The chain uses TRBV7-9 and TRBJ2-7, with 8 bases identical to TRBD2. The CDR3 loop spans 15 amino acids. V was pared by 4 bases and J by 7 bases, with 12 bases of the junction left unmatched. CDR1 is SEHNR and CDR2 is FQNEAQ in the germline V gene (reference sequence). The CDR3 here is CASSSRSGGLREQYF. As DNA, the CDR3 is TGTGCCAGCAGCTCCCGCTCGGGAGGGCTGCGGGAGCAGTACTTC.

The J gene is TRBJ2-7, the V gene TRBV4-2, with 8 bases that match TRBD1. Germline lookup yields CDR1 LGHNA and CDR2 YNFKEQ. Unmatched junction bases numbered 14, after V lost 2 bases and J lost 2 bases. CDR3 size: 18 residues. Here the CDR3 reads CASSQQLVTGTGTYEQYF. DNA for the CDR3: TGTGCCAGCAGCCAACAACTGGTTACCGGGACAGGCACCTACGAGCAGTACTTC.